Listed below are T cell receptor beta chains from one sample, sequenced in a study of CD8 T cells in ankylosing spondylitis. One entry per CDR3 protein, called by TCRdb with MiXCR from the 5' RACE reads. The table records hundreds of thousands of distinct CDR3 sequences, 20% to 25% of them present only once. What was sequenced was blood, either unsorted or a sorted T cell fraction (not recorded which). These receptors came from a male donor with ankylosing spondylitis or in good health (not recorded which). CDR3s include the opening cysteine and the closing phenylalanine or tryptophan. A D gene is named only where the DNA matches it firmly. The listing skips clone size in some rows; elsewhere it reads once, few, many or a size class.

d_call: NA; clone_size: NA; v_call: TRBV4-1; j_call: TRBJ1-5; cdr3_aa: CASSQDGVQPQHF; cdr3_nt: TGCGCCAGCAGCCAAGATGGGGTTCAGCCCCAGCATTTT
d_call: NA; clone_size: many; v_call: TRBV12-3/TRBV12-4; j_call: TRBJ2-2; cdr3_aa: CASSPDRDNTGELFF; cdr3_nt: TGTGCCAGCAGCCCCGACAGAGACAACACCGGGGAGCTGTTTTTT
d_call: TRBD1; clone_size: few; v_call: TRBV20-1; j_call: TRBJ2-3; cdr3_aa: CSALSRDRVTDTQYF; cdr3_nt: TGCAGTGCACTAAGCCGGGACAGGGTTACAGATACGCAGTATTTT
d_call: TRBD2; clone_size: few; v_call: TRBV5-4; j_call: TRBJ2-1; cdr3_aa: CASSLGLAGVSSYNEQFF; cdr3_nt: TGTGCCAGCAGCTTGGGACTAGCGGGGGTGAGCTCCTACAATGAGCAGTTCTTC
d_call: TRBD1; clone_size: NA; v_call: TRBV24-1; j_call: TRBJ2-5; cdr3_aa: CATRQGGGETQYF; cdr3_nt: TGTGCCACCAGACAGGGGGGCGGGGAGACCCAGTACTTC
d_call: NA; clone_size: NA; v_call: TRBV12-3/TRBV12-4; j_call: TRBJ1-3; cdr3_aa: CASTPPTGLSGNTIYF; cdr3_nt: TGTGCCAGCACCCCCCCGACTGGCCTCTCTGGAAACACCATATATTTT
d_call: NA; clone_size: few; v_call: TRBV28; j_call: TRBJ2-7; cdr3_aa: CASSPLPGTFNYEQYF; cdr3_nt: TGTGCCAGCAGTCCATTGCCGGGGACATTCAACTACGAGCAGTACTTC
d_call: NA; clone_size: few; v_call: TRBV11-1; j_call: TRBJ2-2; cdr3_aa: CASSLAGSNTGELFF; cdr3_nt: TGTGCCAGCAGCTTAGCGGGGTCGAACACCGGGGAGCTGTTTTTT
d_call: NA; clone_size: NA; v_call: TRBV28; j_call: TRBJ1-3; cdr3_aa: CASSTEVDVYSGNTIYF; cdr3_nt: TGTGCCAGCAGCACCGAGGTGGACGTGTACTCTGGAAACACCATATATTTT
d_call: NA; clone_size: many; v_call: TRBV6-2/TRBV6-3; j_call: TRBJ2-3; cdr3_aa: CASSYGSSDTQYF; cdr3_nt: TGTGCCAGCAGTTACGGTTCCTCAGATACGCAGTATTTT
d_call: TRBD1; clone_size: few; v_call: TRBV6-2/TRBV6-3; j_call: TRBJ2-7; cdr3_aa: CASRTGRRWDMHEQYF; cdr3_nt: TGTGCCAGCCGGACAGGGCGACGCTGGGACATGCACGAGCAGTACTTC
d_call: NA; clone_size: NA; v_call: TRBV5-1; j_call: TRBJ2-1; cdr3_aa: CASSLAGKQFF; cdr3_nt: TGCGCCAGCAGCTTGGCAGGGAAGCAGTTCTTC
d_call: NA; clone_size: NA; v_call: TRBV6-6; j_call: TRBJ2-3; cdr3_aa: CAMQIGPGDTQYF; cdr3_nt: TGTGCCATGCAGATAGGGCCAGGGGATACGCAGTATTTT
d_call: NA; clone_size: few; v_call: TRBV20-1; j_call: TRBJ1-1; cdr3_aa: CSARAMGETEAFF; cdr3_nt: TGCAGTGCTAGGGCTATGGGAGAAACTGAAGCTTTCTTT
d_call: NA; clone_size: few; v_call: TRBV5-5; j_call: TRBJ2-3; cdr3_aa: CASSLSNRLAGDTQYF; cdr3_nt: TGTGCCAGCAGCTTGTCCAACCGCCTCGCCGGAGATACGCAGTATTTT
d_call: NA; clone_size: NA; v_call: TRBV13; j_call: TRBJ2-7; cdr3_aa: CASSFPRGAENEQYF; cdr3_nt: TGTGCCAGCAGCTTCCCAAGGGGGGCCGAAAACGAGCAGTACTTC
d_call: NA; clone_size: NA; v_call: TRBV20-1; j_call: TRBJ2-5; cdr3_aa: CSARVVGGWETQYF; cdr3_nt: TGCAGTGCTAGAGTAGTGGGGGGCTGGGAGACCCAGTACTTC
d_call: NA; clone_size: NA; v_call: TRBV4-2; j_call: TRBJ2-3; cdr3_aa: CASSQVPGVPDTQYF; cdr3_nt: TGTGCCAGCAGCCAAGTTCCAGGGGTGCCAGATACGCAGTATTTT
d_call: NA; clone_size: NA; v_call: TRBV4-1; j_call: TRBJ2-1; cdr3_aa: CASSQDGGNEQFF; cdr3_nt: TGCGCCAGCAGCCAAGATGGTGGCAATGAGCAGTTCTTC
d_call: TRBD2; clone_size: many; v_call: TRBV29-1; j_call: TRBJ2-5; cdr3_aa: CSVSPGLAWETQYF; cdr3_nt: TGCAGCGTCAGCCCCGGACTAGCCTGGGAGACCCAGTACTTC
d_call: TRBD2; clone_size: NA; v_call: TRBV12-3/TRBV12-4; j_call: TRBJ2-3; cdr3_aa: CASSGTSGGGETDTQYF; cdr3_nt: TGTGCCAGCAGTGGAACTAGCGGGGGTGGTGAGACAGATACGCAGTATTTT
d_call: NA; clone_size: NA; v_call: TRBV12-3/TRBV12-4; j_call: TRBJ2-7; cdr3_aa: CASSQGSTGEQYF; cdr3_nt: TGTGCCAGCAGCCAGGGGTCAACCGGGGAGCAGTACTTC
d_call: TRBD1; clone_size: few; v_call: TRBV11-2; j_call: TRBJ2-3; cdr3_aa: CASSLDYQGEDTQYF; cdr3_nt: TGTGCCAGCAGCTTAGACTATCAGGGGGAAGATACGCAGTATTTT
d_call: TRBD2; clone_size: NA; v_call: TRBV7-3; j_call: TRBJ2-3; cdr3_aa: CASSLGLAGSDTQYF; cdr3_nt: TGTGCCAGCAGCCTGGGACTAGCGGGGTCAGATACGCAGTATTTT
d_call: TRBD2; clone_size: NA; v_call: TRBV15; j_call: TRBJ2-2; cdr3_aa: CATSRDPGGSNTGELFF; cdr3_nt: TGTGCCACCAGCAGAGATCCGGGAGGGTCGAACACCGGGGAGCTGTTTTTT
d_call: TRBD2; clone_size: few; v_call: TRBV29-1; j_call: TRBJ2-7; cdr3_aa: CSVVSGVSYEQYF; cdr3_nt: TGCAGCGTTGTTAGCGGGGTATCCTACGAGCAGTACTTC
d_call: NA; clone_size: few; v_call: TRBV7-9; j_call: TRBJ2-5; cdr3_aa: CASSLLPGTGGETQYF; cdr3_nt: TGTGCCAGCAGCCTCCTCCCCGGGACCGGGGGAGAGACCCAGTACTTC
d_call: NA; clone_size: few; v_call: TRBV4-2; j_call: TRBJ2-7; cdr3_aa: CASSLEHRSTYEQYF; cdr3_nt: TGTGCCAGCAGCCTAGAGCACAGGAGCACCTACGAGCAGTACTTC
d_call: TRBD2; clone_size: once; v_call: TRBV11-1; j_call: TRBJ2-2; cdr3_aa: CASYRERGVQMNTGELFF; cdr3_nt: TGTGCCAGCTACCGGGAGCGGGGGGTTCAGATGAACACCGGGGAGCTGTTTTTT
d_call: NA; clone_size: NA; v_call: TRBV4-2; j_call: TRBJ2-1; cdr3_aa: CASSQESPGSAYNEQFF; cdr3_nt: TGTGCCAGCAGCCAAGAGTCCCCCGGGAGTGCCTACAATGAGCAGTTCTTC
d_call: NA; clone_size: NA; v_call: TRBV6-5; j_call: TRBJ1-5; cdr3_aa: CASSSGWRQPQHF; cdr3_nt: TGTGCCAGCAGTTCAGGGTGGCGGCAGCCCCAGCATTTT
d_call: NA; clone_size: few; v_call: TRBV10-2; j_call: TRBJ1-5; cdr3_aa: CASSEGGYIQPQHF; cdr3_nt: TGCGCCAGCAGTGAGGGGGGTTATATTCAGCCCCAGCATTTT
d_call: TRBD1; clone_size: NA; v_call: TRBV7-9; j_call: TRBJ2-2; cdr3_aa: CASSHRDRVNTGELFF; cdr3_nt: TGTGCCAGCAGCCACCGGGACAGGGTGAACACCGGGGAGCTGTTTTTT
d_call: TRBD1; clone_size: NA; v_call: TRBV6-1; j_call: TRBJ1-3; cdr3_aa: CASSEADRDPGNTIYF; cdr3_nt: TGTGCCAGCAGTGAAGCTGACAGGGATCCGGGAAACACCATATATTTT
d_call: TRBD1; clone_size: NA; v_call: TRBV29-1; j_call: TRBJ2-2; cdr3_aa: CSVGTENTGELFF; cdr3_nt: TGCAGCGTCGGGACAGAGAACACCGGGGAGCTGTTTTTT
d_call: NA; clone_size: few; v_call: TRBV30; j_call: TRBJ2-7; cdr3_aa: CAWSGGRSLYEQYF; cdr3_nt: TGTGCCTGGAGCGGGGGCCGCTCTCTCTACGAGCAGTACTTC
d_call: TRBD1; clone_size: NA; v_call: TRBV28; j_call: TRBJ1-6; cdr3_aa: CASSSRGTGPSPLHF; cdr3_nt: TGTGCCAGCAGTTCAAGGGGGACAGGGCCTTCACCCCTCCACTTT
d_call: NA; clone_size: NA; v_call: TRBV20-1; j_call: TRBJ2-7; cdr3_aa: CSARDLEGTQRPYEQYF; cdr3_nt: TGCAGTGCTAGAGATCTCGAGGGGACTCAAAGACCCTACGAGCAGTACTTC
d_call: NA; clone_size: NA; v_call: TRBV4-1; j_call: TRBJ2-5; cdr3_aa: CASSQVHELAETQYF; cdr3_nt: TGCGCCAGCAGCCAAGTTCACGAGCTTGCAGAGACCCAGTACTTC
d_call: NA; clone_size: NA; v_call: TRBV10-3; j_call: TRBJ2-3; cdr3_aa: CAISAVRAGAITDTQYF; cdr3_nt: TGTGCCATCAGTGCCGTTCGGGCGGGGGCGATCACAGATACGCAGTATTTT
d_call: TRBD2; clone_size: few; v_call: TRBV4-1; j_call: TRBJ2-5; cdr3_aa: CASSQVVAGVETQYF; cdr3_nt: TGCGCCAGCAGCCAAGTAGTAGCGGGGGTGGAGACCCAGTACTTC
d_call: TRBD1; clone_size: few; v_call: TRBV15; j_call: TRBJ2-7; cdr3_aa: CATRGTGGREQYF; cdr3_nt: TGTGCCACCAGGGGTACAGGGGGCCGGGAGCAGTACTTC
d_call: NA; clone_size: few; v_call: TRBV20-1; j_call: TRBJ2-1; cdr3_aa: CSATQRANYNEQFF; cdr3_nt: TGCAGTGCTACCCAGCGGGCGAATTACAATGAGCAGTTCTTC
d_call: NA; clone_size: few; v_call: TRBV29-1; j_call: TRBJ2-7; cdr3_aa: CSVEDAGYEQYF; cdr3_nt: TGCAGCGTTGAAGATGCGGGCTACGAGCAGTACTTC
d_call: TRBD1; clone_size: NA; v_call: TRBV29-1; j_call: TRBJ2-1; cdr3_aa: CSVDSPTGGNYNEQFF; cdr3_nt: TGCAGCGTTGATAGCCCGACAGGGGGCAACTACAATGAGCAGTTCTTC
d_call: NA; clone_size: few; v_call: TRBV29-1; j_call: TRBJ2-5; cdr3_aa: CSVVSTDGETQYF; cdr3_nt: TGCAGCGTTGTGTCGACAGACGGAGAGACCCAGTACTTC